A selection of T cell receptor beta chains follows, all from one sample in a study of blood T cells in healthy people across ages. Using its own MiXCR run on the 5' RACE reads, TCRdb lists one record per CDR3 protein. The sample includes about 670,000 distinct CDR3 sequences, approximately 40% of them seen just once. The source material was blood. Source of these receptors: a man at least 80 years old in good health. Each CDR3 is given with its conserved first and last residue. The D gene is left open where the match is weak. Some rows mark clone size as missing; the rest say once, few, many or name a class of expanded clone.

d_gene: .
v_gene: TRBV6-2/TRBV6-3
abundance: .
j_gene: TRBJ1-2
CDR3aa: CASSQTGHYGYTF
CDR3nt: TGTGCCAGCAGTCAAACAGGGCACTATGGCTACACCTTC

d_gene: TRBD1
v_gene: TRBV20-1
abundance: .
j_gene: TRBJ2-2
CDR3aa: CSAGGDRASSGTGELFF
CDR3nt: TGCAGTGCCGGAGGGGACAGGGCCTCAAGTGGCACCGGGGAGCTGTTTTTT

d_gene: .
v_gene: TRBV28
abundance: .
j_gene: TRBJ2-7
CDR3aa: CASGRTHRGYF
CDR3nt: TGTGCCAGCGGACGTACTCACCGGGGGTACTTC

d_gene: .
v_gene: TRBV7-2
abundance: .
j_gene: TRBJ1-5
CDR3aa: CASSLGRNDQPQHF
CDR3nt: TGTGCCAGCAGCTTAGGCAGGAATGATCAGCCCCAGCATTTT

d_gene: .
v_gene: TRBV7-9
abundance: .
j_gene: TRBJ1-2
CDR3aa: CASSVSFRTDGYTF
CDR3nt: TGTGCCAGCAGCGTAAGTTTCCGGACGGATGGCTACACCTTC

d_gene: .
v_gene: TRBV7-2
abundance: .
j_gene: TRBJ1-2
CDR3aa: CASSLGGNGNYGYTF
CDR3nt: TGTGCCAGCAGCTTAGGGGGCAACGGGAACTATGGCTACACCTTC

d_gene: TRBD1
v_gene: TRBV6-6
abundance: .
j_gene: TRBJ1-1
CDR3aa: CASSYSNRGTEAFF
CDR3nt: TGTGCCAGCAGTTACTCGAACAGGGGAACTGAAGCTTTCTTT

d_gene: .
v_gene: TRBV14
abundance: .
j_gene: TRBJ2-1
CDR3aa: CASSQFRASYNEQFF
CDR3nt: TGTGCCAGCAGCCAGTTTAGAGCTTCTTACAATGAGCAGTTCTTC

d_gene: .
v_gene: TRBV20-1
abundance: once
j_gene: TRBJ2-2
CDR3aa: CSAKIAGELFF
CDR3nt: TGCAGTGCAAAAATAGCGGGGGAGCTGTTTTTT

d_gene: .
v_gene: TRBV6-2/TRBV6-3
abundance: few
j_gene: TRBJ2-3
CDR3aa: CASSPQGISTDTQYF
CDR3nt: TGTGCCAGCAGTCCACAGGGAATTAGCACAGATACGCAGTATTTT

d_gene: TRBD2
v_gene: TRBV6-5
abundance: .
j_gene: TRBJ2-1
CDR3aa: CASRSAGASYNEQFF
CDR3nt: TGTGCCAGCAGGTCAGCGGGGGCCTCCTACAATGAGCAGTTCTTC

d_gene: TRBD1
v_gene: TRBV20-1
abundance: few
j_gene: TRBJ2-5
CDR3aa: CSARPRTGTPVEQYF
CDR3nt: TGCAGTGCTAGGCCCAGGACAGGGACCCCTGTTGAGCAGTACTTC

d_gene: .
v_gene: TRBV7-2
abundance: few
j_gene: TRBJ2-7
CDR3aa: CASSPDKSSYNEQYF
CDR3nt: TGTGCCAGCAGCCCTGACAAGAGCTCCTACAATGAGCAGTACTTC

d_gene: TRBD2
v_gene: TRBV6-5
abundance: .
j_gene: TRBJ2-1
CDR3aa: CASTLKRGGDNEQFF
CDR3nt: TGTGCCAGCACCTTAAAGCGGGGGGGGGACAATGAGCAGTTCTTC

d_gene: .
v_gene: TRBV24-1
abundance: .
j_gene: TRBJ2-5
CDR3aa: CATSGTGLGETQYF
CDR3nt: TGTGCCACCAGTGGTACAGGGCTCGGGGAGACCCAGTACTTC

d_gene: .
v_gene: TRBV11-2
abundance: .
j_gene: TRBJ1-1
CDR3aa: CASSPTGMTEAFF
CDR3nt: TGTGCCAGCAGCCCAACAGGGATGACTGAAGCTTTCTTT

d_gene: .
v_gene: TRBV28
abundance: .
j_gene: TRBJ2-1
CDR3aa: CASSVSQERKQFF
CDR3nt: TGTGCCAGCAGTGTATCCCAAGAGCGGAAGCAGTTCTTC

d_gene: .
v_gene: TRBV18
abundance: .
j_gene: TRBJ2-5
CDR3aa: CASSPPEPVETQYF
CDR3nt: TGTGCCAGCTCACCACCGGAGCCCGTAGAGACCCAGTACTTC

d_gene: .
v_gene: TRBV6-6
abundance: few
j_gene: TRBJ1-1
CDR3aa: CASSDDGGSEAFF
CDR3nt: TGTGCCAGCAGTGACGACGGGGGGAGTGAAGCTTTCTTT

d_gene: .
v_gene: TRBV10-1
abundance: few
j_gene: TRBJ2-1
CDR3aa: CASSESRANEQFF
CDR3nt: TGCGCCAGCAGTGAGTCGCGAGCGAATGAGCAGTTCTTC

d_gene: TRBD2
v_gene: TRBV4-2
abundance: few
j_gene: TRBJ2-3
CDR3aa: CASSRWTSGPSTDTQYF
CDR3nt: TGTGCCAGCAGCCGGTGGACTAGCGGGCCTAGCACAGATACGCAGTATTTT

d_gene: .
v_gene: TRBV29-1
abundance: .
j_gene: TRBJ2-4
CDR3aa: CSVEAGDGKNIRYF
CDR3nt: TGCAGCGTTGAAGCCGGGGATGGCAAAAACATTCGGTACTTC

d_gene: .
v_gene: TRBV6-2/TRBV6-3
abundance: few
j_gene: TRBJ1-2
CDR3aa: CASTQERGYGYTF
CDR3nt: TGTGCCAGCACACAGGAGCGGGGCTATGGCTACACCTTC

d_gene: .
v_gene: TRBV10-1
abundance: .
j_gene: TRBJ2-5
CDR3aa: CASRQGLVPGYF
CDR3nt: TGCGCCAGCAGGCAGGGACTGGTACCAGGGTACTTC

d_gene: .
v_gene: TRBV20-1
abundance: .
j_gene: TRBJ2-1
CDR3aa: CSARGPLGNEQFF
CDR3nt: TGCAGTGCTAGGGGACCCCTCGGCAATGAGCAGTTCTTC

d_gene: .
v_gene: TRBV20-1
abundance: .
j_gene: TRBJ1-5
CDR3aa: CSARGTDSNQPQHF
CDR3nt: TGCAGTGCTAGAGGGACAGATAGCAATCAGCCCCAGCATTTT

d_gene: .
v_gene: TRBV29-1
abundance: .
j_gene: TRBJ1-2
CDR3aa: CSVEGAGAKNYGYTF
CDR3nt: TGCAGCGTTGAAGGGGCCGGGGCCAAGAACTATGGCTACACCTTC

d_gene: TRBD2
v_gene: TRBV29-1
abundance: many
j_gene: TRBJ2-5
CDR3aa: CSVAAGLAGNQETQYF
CDR3nt: TGCAGCGTTGCGGCGGGGTTAGCGGGGAACCAAGAGACCCAGTACTTC

d_gene: .
v_gene: TRBV13
abundance: .
j_gene: TRBJ2-7
CDR3aa: CASSLAVGRATYEQYF
CDR3nt: TGTGCCAGCAGCTTAGCTGTGGGACGGGCGACCTACGAGCAGTACTTC

d_gene: TRBD2
v_gene: TRBV12-3/TRBV12-4
abundance: many
j_gene: TRBJ2-3
CDR3aa: CASSRIRLAGRDTQYF
CDR3nt: TGTGCCAGCAGTCGGATTCGACTAGCGGGGCGGGATACGCAGTATTTT

d_gene: .
v_gene: TRBV6-6
abundance: .
j_gene: TRBJ1-5
CDR3aa: CASSPKTGPRQPQHF
CDR3nt: TGTGCCAGCAGCCCGAAGACAGGCCCGCGTCAGCCCCAGCATTTT

d_gene: TRBD1
v_gene: TRBV7-9
abundance: .
j_gene: TRBJ1-5
CDR3aa: CASSLAVGTGRQPQHF
CDR3nt: TGTGCCAGCAGCTTAGCAGTCGGGACAGGGAGGCAGCCCCAGCATTTT

d_gene: .
v_gene: TRBV7-8
abundance: .
j_gene: TRBJ2-3
CDR3aa: CASSLVSGLLWDTQYF
CDR3nt: TGTGCCAGCAGCTTGGTTTCGGGGCTTTTGTGGGATACGCAGTATTTT

d_gene: .
v_gene: TRBV14
abundance: few
j_gene: TRBJ2-7
CDR3aa: CASSLTRGSIDEQYF
CDR3nt: TGTGCCAGCAGCCTCACCAGGGGCAGTATCGACGAGCAGTACTTC

d_gene: TRBD2
v_gene: TRBV6-6
abundance: few
j_gene: TRBJ2-1
CDR3aa: CASSLLAASSYNEQFF
CDR3nt: TGTGCCAGCAGCCTACTAGCGGCCAGCTCCTACAATGAGCAGTTCTTC

d_gene: TRBD1
v_gene: TRBV6-6
abundance: .
j_gene: TRBJ1-1
CDR3aa: CASTNRGRGAFF
CDR3nt: TGTGCCAGCACTAACAGGGGGCGCGGAGCTTTCTTT

d_gene: .
v_gene: TRBV3-1
abundance: few
j_gene: TRBJ2-1
CDR3aa: CASSPGEQRTQFF
CDR3nt: TGTGCCAGCAGCCCTGGGGAGCAACGAACGCAGTTCTTC